This T cell receptor beta chain was identified in a study of identical twins. Whole-study results and caveats: Invariant MAIT and iNKT cells are populations that could partly confound zero-insertion analyses. Where beta out-of-frame sequences were concerned, excess twin sharing was weaker.

Germline lookup yields CDR1 LNHNV and CDR2 YYDKDF (reference sequence). Trimming stripped 5 bases from V and 3 bases from J, with 7 bases between. The CDR3 covers 12 residues. TCRdb reprocessed the 5' RACE reads with MiXCR, giving one entry per CDR3 protein. Found here are around 280,000 distinct CDR3 sequences, 8% to 9% of them singletons; the top ten hold over 2%. A remark on this clonotype: The antigen remains unidentified.

The sample also formed part of further work on yellow fever vaccine responses in identical twins. Per that paper: The authors reported partly convergent, partly personalized vaccine responses in identical twins.

The clonotype originates from a woman aged 18-30 years in good health. This chain uses TRBV15 with TRBJ2-5; perhaps TRBD2 as D (6 bases). The sequencing input was memory (CD45RO+) T cells sorted from blood. The CDR3, as DNA: TGTGCCACCAGCCGGAGGGAAGAGACCCAGTACTTC. Amino acids: CATSRREETQYF.